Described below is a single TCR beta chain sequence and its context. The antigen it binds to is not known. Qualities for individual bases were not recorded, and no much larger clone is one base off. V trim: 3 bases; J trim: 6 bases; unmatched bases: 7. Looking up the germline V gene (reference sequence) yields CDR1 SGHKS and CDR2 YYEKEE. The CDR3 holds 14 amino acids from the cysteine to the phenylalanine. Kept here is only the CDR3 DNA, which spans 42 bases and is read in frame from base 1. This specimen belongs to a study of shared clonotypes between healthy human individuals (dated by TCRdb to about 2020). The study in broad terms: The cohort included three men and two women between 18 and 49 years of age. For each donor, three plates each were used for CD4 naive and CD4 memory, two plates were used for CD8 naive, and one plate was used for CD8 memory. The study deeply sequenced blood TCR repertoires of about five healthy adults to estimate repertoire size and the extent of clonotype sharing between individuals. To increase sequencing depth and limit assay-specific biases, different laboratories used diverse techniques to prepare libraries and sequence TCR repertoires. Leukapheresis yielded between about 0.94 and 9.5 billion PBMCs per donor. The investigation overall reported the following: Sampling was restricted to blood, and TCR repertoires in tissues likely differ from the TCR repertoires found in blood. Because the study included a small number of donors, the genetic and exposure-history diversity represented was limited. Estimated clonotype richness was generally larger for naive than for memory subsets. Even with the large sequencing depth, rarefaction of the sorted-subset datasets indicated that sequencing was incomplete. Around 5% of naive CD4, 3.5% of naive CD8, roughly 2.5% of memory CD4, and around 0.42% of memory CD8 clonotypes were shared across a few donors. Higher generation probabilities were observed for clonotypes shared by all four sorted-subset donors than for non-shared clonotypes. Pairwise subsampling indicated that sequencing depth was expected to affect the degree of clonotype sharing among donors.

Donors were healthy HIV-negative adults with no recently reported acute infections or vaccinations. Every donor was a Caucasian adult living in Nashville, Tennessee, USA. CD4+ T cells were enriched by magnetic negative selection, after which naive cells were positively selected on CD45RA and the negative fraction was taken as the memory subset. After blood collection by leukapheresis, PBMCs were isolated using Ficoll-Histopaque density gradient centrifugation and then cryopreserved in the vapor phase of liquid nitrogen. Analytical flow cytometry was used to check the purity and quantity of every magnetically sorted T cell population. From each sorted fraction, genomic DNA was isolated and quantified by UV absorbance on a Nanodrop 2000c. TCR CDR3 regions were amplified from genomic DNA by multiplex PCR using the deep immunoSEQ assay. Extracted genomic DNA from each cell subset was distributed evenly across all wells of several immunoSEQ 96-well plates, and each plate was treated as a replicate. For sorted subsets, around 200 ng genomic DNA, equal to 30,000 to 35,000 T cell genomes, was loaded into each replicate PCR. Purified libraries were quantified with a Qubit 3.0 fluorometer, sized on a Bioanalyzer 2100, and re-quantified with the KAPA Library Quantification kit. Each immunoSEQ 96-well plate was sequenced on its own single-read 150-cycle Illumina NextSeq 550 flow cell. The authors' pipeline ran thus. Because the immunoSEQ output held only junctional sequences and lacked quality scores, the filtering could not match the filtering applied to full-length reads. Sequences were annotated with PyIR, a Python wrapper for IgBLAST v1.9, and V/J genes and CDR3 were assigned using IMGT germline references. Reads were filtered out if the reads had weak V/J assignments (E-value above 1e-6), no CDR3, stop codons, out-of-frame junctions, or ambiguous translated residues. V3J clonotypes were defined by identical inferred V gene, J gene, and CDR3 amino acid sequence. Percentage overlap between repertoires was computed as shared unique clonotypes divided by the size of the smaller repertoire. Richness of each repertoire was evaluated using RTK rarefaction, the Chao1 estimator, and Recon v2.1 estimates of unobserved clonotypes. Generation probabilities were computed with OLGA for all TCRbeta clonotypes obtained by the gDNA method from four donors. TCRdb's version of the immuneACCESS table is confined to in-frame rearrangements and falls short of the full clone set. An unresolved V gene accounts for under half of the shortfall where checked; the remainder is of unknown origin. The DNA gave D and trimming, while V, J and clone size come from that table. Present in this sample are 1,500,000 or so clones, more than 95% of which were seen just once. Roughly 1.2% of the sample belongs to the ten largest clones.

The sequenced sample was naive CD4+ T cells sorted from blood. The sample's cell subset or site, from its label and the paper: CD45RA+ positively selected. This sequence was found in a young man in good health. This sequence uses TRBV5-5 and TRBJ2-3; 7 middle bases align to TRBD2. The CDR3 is CASSSLSGSDTQYF. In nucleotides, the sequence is TGTGCCAGCAGCTCACTTAGCGGGTCCGATACGCAGTATTTT.